This T cell receptor (beta chain) was captured by sequencing in a study of blood T cells in healthy people across ages. This clonotype appeared a few times. Its antigen is not identified. A second PCR of 7 to 11 cycles used a sample-barcoded 5' primer and a J-beta primer mix. A template-switch adaptor containing 12 random nucleotides labeled each cDNA molecule. Each CDR3 protein gets one entry after TCRdb re-called the 5' RACE reads with MiXCR. The sample consists of more than 600,000 distinct CDR3 sequences, roughly 25% of them appearing once. Study-level points and caveats: Correlation between TCR beta diversity and naive T cell percentage was strong. In long-lived donors, naive CD4+ cell counts and diversity exceeded those of aged donors.

Germline CDR1 is SGHNT and CDR2 is YENEEA. With 6 bases clipped from V and 6 bases from J, the junction kept 6 bases outside the gene matches. The CDR3 is made up of 15 amino acids. In addition, the sample was reused for a study of T cells of mothers and their children.

The receptor comes from a boy aged 5-17 years in good health. What was sequenced was blood. The rearrangement uses TRBV11-3 and TRBJ2-3, with 13 bases fitting TRBD2. The CDR3: CASSRPGLAGDTQYF. CDR3 nucleotide sequence: TGTGCCAGCAGTCGTCCGGGACTAGCGGGGGATACGCAGTATTTT.